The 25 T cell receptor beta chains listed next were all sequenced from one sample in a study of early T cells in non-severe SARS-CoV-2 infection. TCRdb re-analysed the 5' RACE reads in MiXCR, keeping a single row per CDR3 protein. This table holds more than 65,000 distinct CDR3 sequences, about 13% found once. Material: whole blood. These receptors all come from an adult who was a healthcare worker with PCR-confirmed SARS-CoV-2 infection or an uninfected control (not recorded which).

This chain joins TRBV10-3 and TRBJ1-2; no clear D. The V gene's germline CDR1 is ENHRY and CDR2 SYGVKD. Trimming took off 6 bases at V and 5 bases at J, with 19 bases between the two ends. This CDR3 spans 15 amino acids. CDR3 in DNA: TGTGCCATCAGCTCACCGTCGGCAGGTTCATATGGCTACACCTTC. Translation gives CAISSPSAGSYGYTF.

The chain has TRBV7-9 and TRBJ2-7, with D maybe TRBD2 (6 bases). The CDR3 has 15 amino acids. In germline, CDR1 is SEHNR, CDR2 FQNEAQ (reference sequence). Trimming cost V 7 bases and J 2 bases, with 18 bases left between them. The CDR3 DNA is TGTGCCAGCACCCCCCGGGGTAGCGGACCCTACGAGCAGTACTTC. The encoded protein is CASTPRGSGPYEQYF.

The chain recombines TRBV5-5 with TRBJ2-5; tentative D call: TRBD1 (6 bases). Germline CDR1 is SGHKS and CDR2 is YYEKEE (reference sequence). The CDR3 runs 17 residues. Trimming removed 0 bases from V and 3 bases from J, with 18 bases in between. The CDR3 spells CASSLDQAGDPKETQYF. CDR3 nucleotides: TGTGCCAGCAGCTTGGATCAGGCAGGGGACCCTAAAGAGACCCAGTACTTC.

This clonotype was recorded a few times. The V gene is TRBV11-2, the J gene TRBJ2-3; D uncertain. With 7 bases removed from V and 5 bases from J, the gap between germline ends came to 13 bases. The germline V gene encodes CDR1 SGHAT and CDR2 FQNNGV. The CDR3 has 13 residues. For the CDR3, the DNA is TGTGCCAGCACGCGTAGGGTCGAAGATACGCAGTATTTT. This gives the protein CASTRRVEDTQYF.

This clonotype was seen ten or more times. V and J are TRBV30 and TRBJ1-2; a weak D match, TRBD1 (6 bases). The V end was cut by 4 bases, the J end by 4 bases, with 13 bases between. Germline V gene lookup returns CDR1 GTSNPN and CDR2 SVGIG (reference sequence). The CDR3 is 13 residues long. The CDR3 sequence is CAWMGGRGYGYTF. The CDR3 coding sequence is TGTGCCTGGATGGGGGGCAGGGGCTATGGCTACACCTTC.

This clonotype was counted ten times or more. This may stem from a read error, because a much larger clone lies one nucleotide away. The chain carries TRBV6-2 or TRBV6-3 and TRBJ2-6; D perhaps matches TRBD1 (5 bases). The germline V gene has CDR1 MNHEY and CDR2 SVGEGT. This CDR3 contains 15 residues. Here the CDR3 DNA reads TGTGCCAGCAGCGCAGGAAGCTCTGGGGCCAACGTCCTGATTTTC. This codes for CASSAGSSGANVLIF.

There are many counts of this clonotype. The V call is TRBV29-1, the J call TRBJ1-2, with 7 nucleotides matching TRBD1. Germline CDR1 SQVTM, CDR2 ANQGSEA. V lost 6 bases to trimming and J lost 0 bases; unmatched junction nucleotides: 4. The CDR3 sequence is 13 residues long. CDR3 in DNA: TGCAGCGTCCTAACAGGGGCTAACTATGGCTACACCTTC. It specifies CSVLTGANYGYTF.

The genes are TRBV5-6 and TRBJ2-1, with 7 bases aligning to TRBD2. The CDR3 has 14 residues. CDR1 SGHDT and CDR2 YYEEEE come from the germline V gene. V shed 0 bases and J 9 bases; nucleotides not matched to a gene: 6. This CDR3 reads CASSLGTSITEQFF. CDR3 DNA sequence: TGTGCCAGCAGCTTGGGGACTAGTATTACTGAGCAGTTCTTC. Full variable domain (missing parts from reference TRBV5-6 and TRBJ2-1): DAGVTQSPTHLIKTRGQQVTLRCSPKSGHDTVSWYQQALGQGPQFIFQYYEEEERQRGNFPDRFSGHQFPNYSSELNVNALLLGDSALYLCASSLGTSITEQFFGPGTRLTVL.

Here the CDR3 reads CASTHFENSYEQYF. Written as DNA, the CDR3 is TGTGCCAGCACCCACTTTGAAAACTCCTACGAGCAGTACTTC. This chain uses TRBV6-6 with TRBJ2-7; D not certain. Per germline, CDR1 MNHNY and CDR2 SVGAGI (reference sequence). The CDR3 is made up of 14 amino acids. The ends were cut back, 7 bases at V and 0 bases at J, with 13 bases in the middle.

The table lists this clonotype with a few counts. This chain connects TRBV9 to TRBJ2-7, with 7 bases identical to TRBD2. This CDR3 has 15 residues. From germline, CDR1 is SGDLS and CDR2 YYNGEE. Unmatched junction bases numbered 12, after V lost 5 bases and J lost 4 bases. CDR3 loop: CASRIYLADTYEQYF. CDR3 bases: TGTGCCAGCAGAATATACCTAGCGGACACATACGAGCAGTACTTC.

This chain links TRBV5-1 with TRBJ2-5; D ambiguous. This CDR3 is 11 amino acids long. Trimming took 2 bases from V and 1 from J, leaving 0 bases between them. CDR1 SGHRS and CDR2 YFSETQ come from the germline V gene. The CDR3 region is CASSFQETQYF. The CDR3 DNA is TGCGCCAGCAGCTTCCAAGAGACCCAGTACTTC.

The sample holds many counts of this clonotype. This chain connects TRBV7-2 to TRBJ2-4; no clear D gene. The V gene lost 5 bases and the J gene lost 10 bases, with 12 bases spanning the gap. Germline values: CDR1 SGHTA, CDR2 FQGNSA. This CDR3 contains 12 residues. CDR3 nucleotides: TGTGCCAGCAGCGCCGGACGAAGTATTCAGTACTTC. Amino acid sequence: CASSAGRSIQYF.

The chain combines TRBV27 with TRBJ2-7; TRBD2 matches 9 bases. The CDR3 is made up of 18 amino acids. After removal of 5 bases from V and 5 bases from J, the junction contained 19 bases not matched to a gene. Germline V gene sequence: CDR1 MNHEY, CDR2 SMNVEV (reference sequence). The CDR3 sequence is CASSPGVFRRTSVDEQYF. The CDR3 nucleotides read TGTGCCAGCAGTCCAGGGGTCTTTAGGCGGACTAGCGTTGACGAGCAGTACTTC.

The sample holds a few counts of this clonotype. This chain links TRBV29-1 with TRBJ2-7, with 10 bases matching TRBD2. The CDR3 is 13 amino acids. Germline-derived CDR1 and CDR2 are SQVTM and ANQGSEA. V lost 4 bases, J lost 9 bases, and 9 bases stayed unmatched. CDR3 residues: CSVALAGTTRQYF. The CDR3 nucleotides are TGCAGCGTTGCACTAGCGGGAACAACGAGGCAGTACTTC.

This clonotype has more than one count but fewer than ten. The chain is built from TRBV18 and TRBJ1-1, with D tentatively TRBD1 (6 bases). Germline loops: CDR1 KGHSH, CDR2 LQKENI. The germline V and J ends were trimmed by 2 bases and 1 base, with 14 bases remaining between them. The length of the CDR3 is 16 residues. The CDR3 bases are TGTGCCAGCTCACCAAACGCCCCGGGACAGAACACTGAAGCTTTCTTT. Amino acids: CASSPNAPGQNTEAFF.

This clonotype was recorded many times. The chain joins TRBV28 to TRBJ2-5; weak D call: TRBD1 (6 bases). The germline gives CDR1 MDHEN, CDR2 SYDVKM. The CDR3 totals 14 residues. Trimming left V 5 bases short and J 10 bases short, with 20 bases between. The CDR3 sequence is CASSPQRQARVQYF. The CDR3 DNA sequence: TGTGCCAGCAGTCCACAAAGACAGGCAAGGGTCCAGTACTTC.

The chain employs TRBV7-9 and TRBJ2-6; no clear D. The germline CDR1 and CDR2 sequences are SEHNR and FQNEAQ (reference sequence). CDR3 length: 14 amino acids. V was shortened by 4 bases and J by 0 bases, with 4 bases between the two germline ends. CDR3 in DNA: TGTGCCAGCAGCTATTACTCTGGGGCCAACGTCCTGACTTTC. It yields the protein CASSYYSGANVLTF. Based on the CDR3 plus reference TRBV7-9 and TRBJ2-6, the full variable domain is DTGVSQNPRHKITKRGQNVTFRCDPISEHNRLYWYRQTLGQGPEFLTYFQNEAQLEKSRLLSDRFSAERPKGSFSTLEIQRTEQGDSAMYLCASSYYSGANVLTFGAGSRLTVL.

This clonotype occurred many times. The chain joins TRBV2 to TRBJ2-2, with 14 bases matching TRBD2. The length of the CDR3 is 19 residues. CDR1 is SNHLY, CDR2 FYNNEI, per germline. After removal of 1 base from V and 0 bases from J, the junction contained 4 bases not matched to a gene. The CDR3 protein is CASSEVETSGRANTGELFF. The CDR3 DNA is TGTGCCAGCAGTGAAGTAGAGACTAGCGGGAGGGCGAACACCGGGGAGCTGTTTTTT. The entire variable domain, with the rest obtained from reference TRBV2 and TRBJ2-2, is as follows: EPEVTQTPSHQVTQMGQEVILRCVPISNHLYFYWYRQILGQKVEFLVSFYNNEISEKSEIFDDQFSVERPDGSNFTLKIRSTKLEDSAMYFCASSEVETSGRANTGELFFGEGSRLTVL.

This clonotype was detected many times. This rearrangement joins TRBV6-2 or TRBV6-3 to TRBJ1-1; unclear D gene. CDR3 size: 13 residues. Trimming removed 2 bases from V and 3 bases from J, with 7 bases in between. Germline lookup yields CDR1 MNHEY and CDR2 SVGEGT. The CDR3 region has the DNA TGTGCCAGCAGTTACAGGGAGGACACTGAAGCTTTCTTT. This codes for CASSYREDTEAFF.

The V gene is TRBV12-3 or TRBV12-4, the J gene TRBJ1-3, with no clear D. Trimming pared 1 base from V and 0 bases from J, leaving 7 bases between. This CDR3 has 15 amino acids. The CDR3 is CASSLGAYSGNTIYF. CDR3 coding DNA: TGTGCCAGCAGTTTAGGGGCTTACTCTGGAAACACCATATATTTT.

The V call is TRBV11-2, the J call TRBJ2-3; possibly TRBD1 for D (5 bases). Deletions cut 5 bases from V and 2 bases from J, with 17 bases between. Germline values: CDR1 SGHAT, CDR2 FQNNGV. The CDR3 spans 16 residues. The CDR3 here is CASSHQTAWDTDTQYF. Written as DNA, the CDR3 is TGTGCCAGCAGCCACCAGACAGCTTGGGACACAGATACGCAGTATTTT.

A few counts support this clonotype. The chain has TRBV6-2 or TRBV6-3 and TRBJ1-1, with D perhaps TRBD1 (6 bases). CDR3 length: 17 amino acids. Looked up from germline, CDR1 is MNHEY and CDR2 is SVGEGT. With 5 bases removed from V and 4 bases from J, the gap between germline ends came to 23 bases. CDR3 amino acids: CASSPSFGGFLTTEAFF. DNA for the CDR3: TGTGCCAGCAGTCCATCCTTTGGGGGCTTTCTGACCACTGAAGCTTTCTTT.

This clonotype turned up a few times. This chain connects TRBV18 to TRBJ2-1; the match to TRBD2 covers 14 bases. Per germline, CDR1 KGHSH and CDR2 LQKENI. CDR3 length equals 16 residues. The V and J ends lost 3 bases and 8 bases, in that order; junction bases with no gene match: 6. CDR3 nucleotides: TGTGCCAGCTCACCTCGGACTAGCGGGAGGACCTATGAGCAGTTCTTC. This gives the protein CASSPRTSGRTYEQFF.

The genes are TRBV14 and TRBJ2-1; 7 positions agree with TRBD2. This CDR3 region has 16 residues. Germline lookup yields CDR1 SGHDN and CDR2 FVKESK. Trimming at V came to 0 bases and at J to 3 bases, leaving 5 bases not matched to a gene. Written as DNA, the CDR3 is TGTGCCAGCAGCCAAGAGGCGTGGACTAGCTACAATGAGCAGTTCTTC. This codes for CASSQEAWTSYNEQFF.

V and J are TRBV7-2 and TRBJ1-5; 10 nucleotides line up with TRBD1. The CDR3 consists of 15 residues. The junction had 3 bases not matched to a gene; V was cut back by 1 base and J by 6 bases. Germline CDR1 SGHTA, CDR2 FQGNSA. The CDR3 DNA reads TGTGCCAGCAGCTTAGGACAGGGGGCGAGTCAGCCCCAGCATTTT. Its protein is CASSLGQGASQPQHF.